This passage covers 21 T cell receptor beta chains from one sample sequenced in a study of shared clonotypes between healthy human individuals. Assay: immunoSEQ multiplex PCR; the TCRdb copy retains only in-frame clones and omits some. The sample consists of about 2 million clones, approximately 94% of them appearing once. CD45RO-negative cells were positively selected for CCR7, leaving out terminally differentiated effector memory CD45RA+ cells. The sample was naive CD8+ T cells sorted from blood. The receptors stem from a man aged 18-30 years in good health.

J is TRBJ1-1 and V is TRBV9; D possibly corresponds to TRBD1 (5 bases). V was shortened by 0 bases and J by 4 bases, with 13 bases between the two germline ends. Germline lookup yields CDR1 SGDLS and CDR2 YYNGEE. CDR3 length: 15 residues. The CDR3 protein is CASSVGAGRGTEAFF. DNA for the CDR3: TGTGCCAGCAGCGTAGGCGCAGGGAGGGGCACTGAAGCTTTCTTT.

The chain uses TRBV7-9 and TRBJ2-3; 8 bases match TRBD1. V lost 4 bases to trimming and J lost 4 bases; unmatched junction nucleotides: 10. Germline CDR1 and CDR2: SEHNR and FQNEAQ (reference sequence). The CDR3 runs 16 residues. For the CDR3, the DNA is TGTGCCAGCAGCTGGGGACAGGATTGGAAATCAGATACGCAGTATTTT. Translating it yields CASSWGQDWKSDTQYF.

The V and J genes are TRBV7-9 and TRBJ2-7; 9 bases line up with TRBD1. CDR3 length: 17 amino acids. The germline V gene has CDR1 SEHNR and CDR2 FQNEAQ (reference sequence). The J segment lost 6 bases and the V segment lost 5 bases, leaving 17 bases of the junction unmatched. CDR3 loop: CASSPGQGIIVTGEQYF. The CDR3 DNA reads TGTGCCAGCAGCCCCGGACAGGGGATTATAGTTACGGGCGAGCAGTACTTC.

As regards this clone: The sample holds other DNA sequences that translate to the same CDR3. The CDR3 nucleotides are TGTGCCAGCAGTTTCGGGACTAGCGAGCAGTACTTC. The encoded protein is CASSFGTSEQYF. The rearrangement uses TRBV7-9 and TRBJ2-7; TRBD2 matches at 8 bases. The germline gives CDR1 SEHNR, CDR2 FQNEAQ (reference sequence). Trimming took 6 bases from V and 6 from J; bases not matched to a gene: 4. There are 12 residues in the CDR3.

This chain connects TRBV7-2 to TRBJ1-2; a weak D match, TRBD1 (5 bases). Trimming left V 3 bases short and J 2 bases short, with 10 bases between. Germline CDR1 and CDR2: SGHTA and FQGNSA. CDR3 length: 14 amino acids. Written as DNA, the CDR3 is TGTGCCAGCAGCTTGGGGGACCGGAACTATGGCTACACCTTC. It codes for CASSLGDRNYGYTF.

Notes on this clone: Other DNA sequences within the sample encode an identical CDR3. The J gene is TRBJ2-1, the V gene TRBV6-5, with D unresolved. Per the germline V gene, CDR1 is MNHEY and CDR2 is SVGAGI. This CDR3 region has 13 residues. The germline V and J ends were trimmed by 0 bases and 3 bases, with 3 bases remaining between them. The CDR3 loop is CASSYSGYNEQFF. As DNA, the CDR3 is TGTGCCAGCAGTTACTCGGGCTACAATGAGCAGTTCTTC.

A remark on this clone: The same CDR3 is also encoded by other DNA sequences in this sample. The chain uses TRBV6-5 and TRBJ1-3; possibly TRBD1 for D (5 bases). The germline V gene has CDR1 MNHEY and CDR2 SVGAGI. CDR3 length equals 15 residues. Trimming removed 2 bases at V and 1 base at J, with 9 bases between. The CDR3 spells CASSYDSSSGNTIYF. Here the CDR3 DNA reads TGTGCCAGCAGTTACGACAGCTCATCTGGAAACACCATATATTTT.

This chain's CDR3 is CASRRTESTEAFF. The CDR3 DNA reads TGTGCCAGCAGAAGAACAGAGAGCACTGAAGCTTTCTTT. V gene TRBV5-6 combines with J gene TRBJ1-1; the D is unclear. With 5 bases removed from V and 4 bases from J, the gap between germline ends came to 12 bases. CDR3 length: 13 residues. Per the germline V gene, CDR1 is SGHDT and CDR2 is YYEEEE.

Remarks on this clone: One end of the junction fails to match germline, which may point to a read error. The identical CDR3 is also encoded by other nucleotide sequences in the sample. The chain has TRBV7-9 and TRBJ2-3; no clear D gene. The CDR3 contains 12 residues. CDR1 and CDR2 (germline): SEHNR, FQNEAQ (reference sequence). CDR3 sequence reads: CASRLGADTQYF. Written as DNA, the CDR3 is TGTGCCAGCAGATTAGGAGCAGATACGCAGTATTTT. The full variable domain, in which reference TRBV7-9 and TRBJ2-3 provide the parts outside the CDR3, is DTGVSQNPRHKITKRGQNVTFRCDPISEHNRLYWYRQTLGQGPEFLTYFQNEAQLEKSRLLSDRFSAERPKGSFSTLEIQRTEQGDSAMYLCASRLGADTQYFGPGTRLTVL.

This rearrangement joins TRBV19 to TRBJ2-1, with no clear D. This CDR3 is built from 13 residues. Germline loops: CDR1 LNHDA, CDR2 SQIVND (reference sequence). V was trimmed by 6 bases and J by 4 bases, leaving 10 bases between them. In nucleotides, the CDR3 is TGTGCCAGTAGCGGAGACGGGTACAATGAGCAGTTCTTC. Its translation: CASSGDGYNEQFF.

The chain recombines TRBV27 with TRBJ2-2; D unclear. The CDR3 has 18 residues. Germline CDR1 and CDR2: MNHEY and SMNVEV (reference sequence). Trimming stripped 0 bases from V and 8 bases from J, with 22 bases between. In nucleotides, the CDR3 is TGTGCCAGCAGTTTATCGGCGTTTGACTCCGGTGGGCGGGGGGAGCTGTTTTTT. Amino acid sequence: CASSLSAFDSGGRGELFF.

CDR3 in amino acids: CASSVVRDSPQHF. In DNA, the CDR3 is TGCGCCAGCAGTGTTGTCCGCGATTCGCCCCAGCATTTT. The V gene is TRBV10-2, the J gene TRBJ1-5, with D uncertain. This CDR3 has 13 amino acids. Looked up from germline, CDR1 is WSHSY and CDR2 is SAAADI. V was shortened by 4 bases and J by 9 bases, with 13 bases between the two germline ends.

The CDR3 spells CASSGQGLTLHF. In DNA, the CDR3 is TGTGCCAGCAGTGGACAGGGTTTAACCCTCCACTTT. The chain recombines TRBV6-6 with TRBJ1-6, with 8 bases matching TRBD1. V dropped 5 bases and J dropped 14; count of bases not matched to a gene: 5. This CDR3 has 12 amino acids. Germline lookup yields CDR1 MNHNY and CDR2 SVGAGI (reference sequence).

As for this clone: The sample carries other DNA sequences with the same CDR3. J is TRBJ2-6 and V is TRBV27; TRBD1 aligns across 7 bases. This CDR3 has 16 amino acids. Germline CDR1 is MNHEY and CDR2 is SMNVEV (reference sequence). The trim removed 3 bases at V and 2 bases at J, leaving 4 bases unmatched. The CDR3 DNA follows: TGTGCCAGCAGTTTCACAGGGGCGGCTGGGGCCAACGTCCTGACTTTC. Translating it yields CASSFTGAAGANVLTF. Together with reference TRBV27 and TRBJ2-6, the CDR3 gives the full variable domain: EAQVTQNPRYLITVTGKKLTVTCSQNMNHEYMSWYRQDPGLGLRQIYYSMNVEVTDKGDVPEGYKVSRKEKRNFPLILESPSPNQTSLYFCASSFTGAAGANVLTFGAGSRLTVL.

Details on this clone: This sample includes further DNA sequences coding for the same CDR3. V gene TRBV6-5 combines with J gene TRBJ1-1, with D uncertain. Germline loops: CDR1 MNHEY, CDR2 SVGAGI. Trimming pared 3 bases from V and 1 base from J, leaving 6 bases between. The CDR3 length is 13 residues. The CDR3: CASSYTENTEAFF. The CDR3 DNA sequence: TGTGCCAGCAGTTATACGGAGAACACTGAAGCTTTCTTT.

J is TRBJ1-5 and V is TRBV5-6, with 10 bases matching TRBD1. V shed 4 bases, J shed 3 bases, and the junction held 7 bases outside the gene matches. Germline V lookup: CDR1 SGHDT, CDR2 YYEEEE. This CDR3 has 16 residues. The DNA of the CDR3 is TGTGCCAGCAGCCTAAGGGACAGGGGTTCCAATCAGCCCCAGCATTTT. Its translation is CASSLRDRGSNQPQHF. Together with reference TRBV5-6 and TRBJ1-5, the CDR3 gives the full variable domain: DAGVTQSPTHLIKTRGQQVTLRCSPKSGHDTVSWYQQALGQGPQFIFQYYEEEERQRGNFPDRFSGHQFPNYSSELNVNALLLGDSALYLCASSLRDRGSNQPQHFGDGTRLSIL.

This clone was picked up one time. The chain employs TRBV4-3 and TRBJ2-1; D is unresolved. V lost 1 base, J lost 6 bases, and 7 bases lay in between. CDR3 length equals 13 residues. Germline V gene data show CDR1 as LGHNA and CDR2 as YSLEER. The CDR3 nucleotides read TGCGCCAGCAGCCAAGGGGCCGGCAATGAGCAGTTCTTC. Protein: CASSQGAGNEQFF.

The genes are TRBV6-5 and TRBJ1-6, with no clear D. Germline V CDR1 and CDR2: MNHEY, SVGAGI. The CDR3 spans 12 residues. V was trimmed by 5 bases and J by 18 bases, leaving 17 bases between them. The CDR3 sequence: CASSPLETSCHF. CDR3 DNA: TGTGCCAGCAGTCCCCTGGAAACCTCATGCCACTTT.

The chain employs TRBV15 and TRBJ1-5; TRBD1 aligns across 8 bases. CDR1 LNHNV and CDR2 YYDKDF come from the germline V gene (reference sequence). With V trimmed by 3 bases and J by 2 bases, 3 bases remained unmatched. This CDR3 has 15 amino acids. CDR3 sequence: CATSRDREGNQPQHF. DNA for the CDR3: TGTGCCACCAGCAGGGACAGGGAGGGCAATCAGCCCCAGCATTTT.

J is TRBJ2-7 and V is TRBV27, with D unresolved. This CDR3 contains 14 residues. Germline-derived CDR1 and CDR2 are MNHEY and SMNVEV (reference sequence). The germline V and J ends were trimmed by 0 bases and 3 bases, with 9 bases remaining between them. This chain's CDR3 is CASSLSSPIYEQYF. The CDR3 nucleotides read TGTGCCAGCAGTTTATCCTCCCCCATCTACGAGCAGTACTTC.

This clone was picked up one time. The chain links TRBV5-1 to TRBJ2-7; D might be TRBD1 (6 bases). Trimming left V 4 bases short and J 5 bases short, with 10 bases between. The CDR3 length is 12 residues. CDR1 SGHRS and CDR2 YFSETQ come from the germline V gene. CDR3 region: CASSPQGHEQYF. In nucleotides, the CDR3 is TGCGCCAGCAGCCCACAGGGCCACGAGCAGTACTTC.